Following are 26 T cell receptor beta chains from one sample sequenced in a study of blood T cell repertoires in COVID-19. Some clones are missing from TCRdb's copy, which holds only in-frame ones; the method was immunoSEQ multiplex PCR. Of roughly 250,000 clones in the sample, 80% to 85% were seen once. Sequencing used peripheral blood. These receptors all come from a man aged 45-60 years with active or convalescent COVID-19.

This chain links TRBV7-2 with TRBJ1-1; D gene uncertain. The germline CDR1 and CDR2 sequences are SGHTA and FQGNSA. This CDR3 contains 16 residues. Trimming removed 0 bases at V and 3 bases at J, with 14 bases between. The CDR3 nucleotides are TGTGCCAGCAGCTTAGCGGGCAAGCTAATGGACACTGAAGCTTTCTTT. It is translated as CASSLAGKLMDTEAFF.

V and J are TRBV5-1 and TRBJ2-3; no firm D call. CDR3 length: 14 residues. Germline V gene data show CDR1 as SGHRS and CDR2 as YFSETQ. V was pared by 0 bases and J by 2 bases, with 7 bases between. The CDR3, as DNA: TGCGCCAGCAGCTTGGACAAACCCACAGATACGCAGTATTTT. Protein product: CASSLDKPTDTQYF. Together with reference TRBV5-1 and TRBJ2-3, the CDR3 gives the full variable domain: KAGVTQTPRYLIKTRGQQVTLSCSPISGHRSVSWYQQTPGQGLQFLFEYFSETQRNKGNFPGRFSGRQFSNSRSEMNVSTLELGDSALYLCASSLDKPTDTQYFGPGTRLTVL.

This clone came up a few times. This chain's CDR3 is CASSHDRGQEQPQHF. Here the CDR3 DNA reads TGTGCCAGCAGTCACGACAGGGGGCAAGAACAGCCCCAGCATTTT. V and J are TRBV6-5 and TRBJ1-5; 10 bases align to TRBD1. The ends lost 5 bases at V and 7 bases at J; junction bases unmatched: 8. CDR1 and CDR2 (germline): MNHEY, SVGAGI. CDR3 length equals 15 residues.

The genes are TRBV6-6 and TRBJ2-1, with 10 bases aligning to TRBD2. Germline CDR1 is MNHNY and CDR2 is SVGAGI (reference sequence). CDR3 size: 14 residues. V shed 6 bases and J 7 bases; nucleotides not matched to a gene: 6. In DNA form, the CDR3 reads TGTGCCAGCAGCCTCAGCGGGGGGGCGAATGAGCAGTTCTTC. This gives the protein CASSLSGGANEQFF.

The V call is TRBV24-1, the J call TRBJ1-2, with D possibly matching TRBD1 (6 bases). CDR3 size: 14 residues. CDR1 is KGHDR and CDR2 is SFDVKD in the germline V gene. V shed 2 bases and J shed 7 bases, with 13 bases lying between them. The CDR3 bases are TGTGCCACCAGTGATTCCCACCCAGGGGCTGGCTACACCTTC. The encoded protein is CATSDSHPGAGYTF.

The CDR3 sequence: CARKQGAADTQYF. The CDR3 DNA follows: TGTGCCAGGAAACAGGGGGCCGCAGATACGCAGTATTTT. The rearrangement links TRBV2 to TRBJ2-3; 9 bases fit TRBD1. Germline trimming cut 9 bases from V and 4 bases from J; bases unmatched to any gene: 5. Germline-derived CDR1 and CDR2 are SNHLY and FYNNEI. This CDR3 is built from 13 residues.

The gene calls are TRBV10-3 and TRBJ1-1; possibly TRBD1 for D (6 bases). Trimming cost V 2 bases and J 3 bases, with 10 bases left between them. Germline V CDR1 and CDR2: ENHRY, SYGVKD. The CDR3 length is 14 residues. The CDR3 region has the DNA TGTGCCATCAGTGAGGGAAGGGGGTACACTGAAGCTTTCTTT. It specifies CAISEGRGYTEAFF.

V and J are TRBV30 and TRBJ2-5; TRBD1 matches at 8 bases. V dropped 0 bases and J dropped 1; count of bases not matched to a gene: 1. CDR1 and CDR2 from the germline V gene are GTSNPN and SVGIG (reference sequence). CDR3 length: 14 residues. The CDR3 here is CAWSVGTGQETQYF. CDR3 in DNA: TGTGCCTGGAGTGTTGGGACAGGCCAAGAGACCCAGTACTTC. Complete variable domain (other parts from reference TRBV30 and TRBJ2-5): SQTIHQWPATLVQPVGSPLSLECTVEGTSNPNLYWYRQAAGRGLQLLFYSVGIGQISSEVPQNLSASRPQDRQFILSSKKLLLSDSGFYLCAWSVGTGQETQYFGPGTRLLVL.

The V call is TRBV5-1, the J call TRBJ1-1; 7 nucleotides align to TRBD1. This CDR3 spans 16 amino acids. Germline trimming cut 4 bases from V and 0 bases from J; bases unmatched to any gene: 9. CDR1 SGHRS and CDR2 YFSETQ come from the germline V gene. The CDR3 spells CASSALGTALNTEAFF. In DNA form, the CDR3 reads TGCGCCAGCAGCGCCTTGGGGACAGCCCTGAACACTGAAGCTTTCTTT.

Note on this clone: The sample holds other DNA sequences that translate to the same CDR3. The chain is built from TRBV27 and TRBJ1-2; 8 bases line up with TRBD1. This CDR3 has 13 residues. V shed 5 bases and J 4 bases; nucleotides not matched to a gene: 3. Germline CDR1 and CDR2: MNHEY and SMNVEV (reference sequence). The CDR3 bases are TGTGCCAGCAGTCGCGACAGGGGCTATGGCTACACCTTC. This encodes CASSRDRGYGYTF.

The chain joins TRBV29-1 to TRBJ1-2; weak D call: TRBD1 (5 bases). The CDR3 is 14 amino acids. V lost 3 bases and J lost 0, with 11 bases in between. The V gene's germline CDR1 is SQVTM and CDR2 ANQGSEA. The CDR3 DNA is TGCAGCGTTGAGGGGCAGGATACTAACTATGGCTACACCTTC. Translation gives CSVEGQDTNYGYTF.

The chain carries TRBV6-5 and TRBJ1-5, with D unresolved. The CDR3 is made up of 14 amino acids. The V end lost 6 bases, the J end lost 3 bases, and 12 bases lay between the germline ends. The germline CDR1 and CDR2 sequences are MNHEY and SVGAGI. CDR3 sequence (DNA): TGTGCCAGCAGCGCGGGCGGAACCAATCAGCCCCAGCATTTT. It specifies CASSAGGTNQPQHF.

A note on this clone: Different DNA sequences within this sample yield the same CDR3. The rearrangement uses TRBV19 and TRBJ2-1, with 9 bases aligning to TRBD1. CDR3 size: 15 residues. The germline V gene has CDR1 LNHDA and CDR2 SQIVND (reference sequence). V lost 4 bases and J lost 4; bases outside the gene matches: 5. In DNA, the CDR3 is TGTGCCAGTAGTACGGGACAGGGAAATTACAATGAGCAGTTCTTC. Protein product: CASSTGQGNYNEQFF.

The rearrangement links TRBV10-3 to TRBJ1-2, with D possibly TRBD1 on 5 matching bases. Germline CDR1 reads ENHRY; CDR2 reads SYGVKD. The CDR3 runs to 14 residues. Trimming pared 10 bases from V and 7 bases from J, leaving 22 bases between. The CDR3 DNA reads as TGTGCCACCAACCTCGGTCGGGGGTCCGGTGGCTACACCTTC. This translates into CATNLGRGSGGYTF.

This rearrangement joins TRBV5-4 to TRBJ2-2; perhaps TRBD2 as D (6 bases). CDR3 length: 15 residues. Germline V gene sequence: CDR1 SGHNT, CDR2 YYREEE (reference sequence). V lost 4 bases and J 3 bases, leaving 13 bases between the germline ends. The DNA of the CDR3 is TGTGCCAGCAGCCCCGGGCAGCGGGACACCGGGGAGCTGTTTTTT. It codes for CASSPGQRDTGELFF.

This chain links TRBV28 with TRBJ1-4, with D tentatively TRBD1 (6 bases). Looked up from germline, CDR1 is MDHEN and CDR2 is SYDVKM. The V gene lost 2 bases and the J gene lost 7 bases, with 14 bases spanning the gap. The CDR3 is 15 residues long. CDR3 nucleotide sequence: TGTGCCAGCAGTTTAGTGGCAGGGGATGGTGAAAAACTGTTTTTT. This encodes CASSLVAGDGEKLFF.

V and J are TRBV6-6 and TRBJ2-7; 8 bases fit TRBD1. The CDR3 loop spans 14 amino acids. CDR1 is MNHNY, CDR2 SVGAGI, per germline (reference sequence). V gave up 5 bases and J gave up 4 bases; unmatched junction bases: 7. The CDR3 region has the DNA TGTGCCAGCAGTCAATCAGGGGGCGGGTACGAGCAGTACTTC. It is translated as CASSQSGGGYEQYF.

The chain employs TRBV6-5 and TRBJ2-1, with 7 nucleotides matching TRBD2. Germline assignment: CDR1 MNHEY and CDR2 SVGAGI. The length of the CDR3 is 14 residues. With 8 bases clipped from V and 7 bases from J, the junction kept 11 bases outside the gene matches. The CDR3 region has the DNA TGTGCCAGCTCCACCGGACTAGTATGGAATGAGCAGTTCTTC. Translated: CASSTGLVWNEQFF.

The chain's CDR3 is CASSVASGGTYEQYF. The CDR3 DNA reads TGTGCCAGCAGCGTAGCCTCGGGGGGAACCTACGAGCAGTACTTC. The chain joins TRBV9 to TRBJ2-7, with TRBD2 identical over 7 bases. The CDR3 spans 15 residues. CDR1 SGDLS and CDR2 YYNGEE come from the germline V gene. Trimming removed 0 bases from V and 2 bases from J; junction bases left unmatched: 5.

In its sample, this clone was seen a few times. The V and J genes are TRBV20-1 and TRBJ1-4; perhaps TRBD1 as D (5 bases). Germline loops: CDR1 DFQATT, CDR2 SNEGSKA (reference sequence). The ends were cut back, 3 bases at V and 0 bases at J, with 17 bases in the middle. This CDR3 contains 17 residues. The CDR3 DNA reads TGCAGTGCTAGTAGGGGCTCCGGAGTTGCAACTAATGAAAAACTGTTTTTT. Translating gives CSASRGSGVATNEKLFF.

Note on this clone: Other DNA sequences of this sample code for an identical CDR3. This rearrangement joins TRBV28 to TRBJ2-3; D not certain. V was cut by 6 bases and J by 6 bases, with 10 bases left in between. The CDR3 contains 12 residues. Germline assignment: CDR1 MDHEN and CDR2 SYDVKM. The CDR3 nucleotides are TGTGCCAGCAGCTCTAGTTCGGATACGCAGTATTTT. As protein: CASSSSSDTQYF.

Points on this clone: The same CDR3 arises from other DNA sequences in this sample as well. The rearrangement uses TRBV19 and TRBJ1-1, with D hard to call. Germline CDR1 and CDR2: LNHDA and SQIVND (reference sequence). V lost 1 base to trimming and J lost 2 bases, with 5 bases between them. The CDR3 totals 13 residues. As DNA, the CDR3 is TGTGCCAGTAGTATAGGGAGAAACACTGAAGCTTTCTTT. This sequence encodes CASSIGRNTEAFF.

The chain links TRBV19 to TRBJ2-3, with 14 bases fitting TRBD2. CDR1 and CDR2 from the germline V gene are LNHDA and SQIVND (reference sequence). The length of the CDR3 is 15 residues. V dropped 5 bases and J dropped 5; count of bases not matched to a gene: 3. The CDR3 DNA is TGTGCCAGTAGTCCCGGACTAGCGGGGGGAGATACGCAGTATTTT. This codes for CASSPGLAGGDTQYF.

V and J are TRBV6-5 and TRBJ2-7; TRBD1 matches at 9 bases. V gave up 6 bases and J gave up 2 bases; unmatched junction bases: 5. The CDR3 covers 14 residues. Germline values: CDR1 MNHEY, CDR2 SVGAGI. Written as DNA, the CDR3 is TGTGCCAGCAGCAAGACAGGGGGTACCTACGAGCAGTACTTC. This sequence encodes CASSKTGGTYEQYF.

The J gene is TRBJ1-2, the V gene TRBV5-4, with D unresolved. Germline CDR1 is SGHNT and CDR2 is YYREEE (reference sequence). V dropped 5 bases and J dropped 5 bases, with 10 bases sitting between them. This CDR3 has 12 amino acids. The DNA of the CDR3 is TGTGCCAGCAGATCAAACAGTTATGGCTACACCTTC. It codes for CASRSNSYGYTF.

This sequence joins TRBV29-1 and TRBJ1-3, with D possibly TRBD1 on 5 matching bases. The CDR3 is 12 residues long. Germline V gene lookup returns CDR1 SQVTM and CDR2 ANQGSEA. The V end was cut by 6 bases, the J end by 4 bases, with 10 bases between. CDR3 region: CSVRGSGNTIYF. The CDR3 coding sequence is TGCAGCGTACGGGGGAGCGGAAACACCATATATTTT.